The next 9 T cell receptor beta chains were all read from a single sample in a study of blood T cells in healthy people across ages. Alongside a J-beta primer mix, a sample-barcoded 5' primer served in a second PCR lasting roughly 6 to 11 cycles. TCRdb reanalysed the 5' RACE reads using MiXCR and keeps one entry per CDR3 protein. Among about 1.6 million distinct CDR3 sequences listed, about 31% were seen once. The sample consisted of blood. Every receptor here comes from a woman in her twenties or thirties in good health.

CDR3 loop: CASSYSQGWADTIYF. Here the CDR3 DNA reads TGTGCCAGCAGTTACTCGCAGGGTTGGGCGGACACCATATATTTT. The rearrangement uses TRBV6-2 or TRBV6-3 and TRBJ1-3, with a possible D match to TRBD1 (5 bases). Trimming took 0 bases from V and 8 from J, leaving 14 bases between them. The CDR3 runs to 15 residues. Germline-derived CDR1 and CDR2 are MNHEY and SVGEGT.

This clonotype was seen a handful of times. The chain combines TRBV2 with TRBJ2-7, with D possibly being TRBD1 (5 bases). V lost 6 bases and J lost 2, with 14 bases in between. CDR3 length: 14 residues. The germline V gene encodes CDR1 SNHLY and CDR2 FYNNEI. Written as DNA, the CDR3 is TGTGCCAGCAGAAGGGGTCAGTTGGCCTACGAGCAGTACTTC. Translated, it gives CASRRGQLAYEQYF.

On this clonotype: A much more abundant neighbour one base away suggests this may be a read error. The chain has TRBV28 and TRBJ2-6; maybe TRBD1 (6 bases). Germline values: CDR1 MDHEN, CDR2 SYDVKM. Trimming left V 5 bases short and J 0 bases short, with 11 bases between. The CDR3 is made up of 16 amino acids. DNA of the CDR3: TGTGCCAGCAGTCCCGGACAGCACTCTGGGGCCAACGTCCTGACTTTC. It specifies CASSPGQHSGANVLTF.

This clonotype was counted only a few times. V and J are TRBV7-6 and TRBJ1-6; 8 positions agree with TRBD1. Germline assignment: CDR1 SGHVS and CDR2 FNYEAQ. V was pared by 6 bases and J by 7 bases, with 5 bases of the junction left unmatched. The CDR3 consists of 14 residues. The CDR3 here is CASRSDRGNSPLHF. The CDR3 DNA reads as TGTGCCAGCAGGTCCGACAGGGGAAATTCACCCCTCCACTTT. The variable domain in full, with the rest retrieved from reference TRBV7-6 and TRBJ1-6, is GAGVSQSPRYKVTKRGQDVALRCDPISGHVSLYWYRQALGQGPEFLTYFNYEAQQDKSGLPNDRFSAERPEGSISTLTIQRTEQRDSAMYRCASRSDRGNSPLHFGNGTRLTVT.

There are a few counts of this clonotype. This rearrangement joins TRBV9 to TRBJ2-3; tentative D call: TRBD2 (6 bases). From germline, CDR1 is SGDLS and CDR2 YYNGEE. The CDR3 covers 16 residues. V gave up 0 bases and J gave up 0 bases, with 11 bases separating them. DNA of the CDR3: TGTGCCAGCAGCGTAGAAGGAGGGGCCAGCACAGATACGCAGTATTTT. It specifies CASSVEGGASTDTQYF.

The V and J genes are TRBV5-1 and TRBJ1-1; perhaps TRBD1 as D (5 bases). Germline CDR1 is SGHRS and CDR2 is YFSETQ. V lost 0 bases and J lost 4, with 16 bases in between. The CDR3 spans 16 residues. As DNA, the CDR3 is TGCGCCAGCAGCTTGGGAAGTATAGGCAGGGCCACTGAAGCTTTCTTT. Translation gives CASSLGSIGRATEAFF.

A few counts support this clonotype. The J gene is TRBJ2-7, the V gene TRBV27, with D tentatively TRBD2 (7 bases). The CDR3 sequence is 16 residues long. CDR1 and CDR2 (germline): MNHEY, SMNVEV (reference sequence). Trimming removed 3 bases at V and 7 bases at J, with 22 bases between. The CDR3: CASSFGGGPPLFEQYF. CDR3 sequence (DNA): TGTGCCAGCAGTTTTGGGGGGGGCCCCCCACTATTTGAGCAGTACTTC.

The chain uses TRBV12-3 or TRBV12-4 and TRBJ2-1; 7 bases are shared with TRBD1. The CDR3 extends over 14 amino acids. The junction had 7 bases not matched to a gene; V was cut back by 7 bases and J by 4 bases. The CDR3 loop is CASTTGTDYNEQFF. CDR3 in DNA: TGTGCCAGCACGACCGGGACAGATTACAATGAGCAGTTCTTC.

This chain links TRBV27 with TRBJ1-1, with unresolved D. The ends were cut back, 0 bases at V and 1 base at J, with 9 bases in the middle. Looked up from germline, CDR1 is MNHEY and CDR2 is SMNVEV (reference sequence). CDR3 length equals 15 residues. For the CDR3, the DNA is TGTGCCAGCAGTTTATCGGTAGGAGCGAACACTGAAGCTTTCTTT. The encoded protein is CASSLSVGANTEAFF.